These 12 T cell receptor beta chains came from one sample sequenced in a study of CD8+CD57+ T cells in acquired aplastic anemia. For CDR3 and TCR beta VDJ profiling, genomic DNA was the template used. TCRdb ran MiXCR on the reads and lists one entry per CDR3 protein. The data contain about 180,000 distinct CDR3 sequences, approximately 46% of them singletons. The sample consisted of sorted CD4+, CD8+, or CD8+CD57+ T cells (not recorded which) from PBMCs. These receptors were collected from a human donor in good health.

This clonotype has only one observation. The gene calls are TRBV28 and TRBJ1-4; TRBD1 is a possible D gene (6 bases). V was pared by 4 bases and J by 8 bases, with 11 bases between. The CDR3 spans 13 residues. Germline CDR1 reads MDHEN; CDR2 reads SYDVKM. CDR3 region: CASSWGGQEKLFF. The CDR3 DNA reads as TGTGCCAGCAGTTGGGGGGGGCAGGAAAAACTGTTTTTT.

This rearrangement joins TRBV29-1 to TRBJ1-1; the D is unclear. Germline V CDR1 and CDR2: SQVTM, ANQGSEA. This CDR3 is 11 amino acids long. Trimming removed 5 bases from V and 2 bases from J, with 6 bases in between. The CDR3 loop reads CSVPTNTEAFF. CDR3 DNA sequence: TGCAGCGTTCCCACTAACACTGAAGCTTTCTTT.

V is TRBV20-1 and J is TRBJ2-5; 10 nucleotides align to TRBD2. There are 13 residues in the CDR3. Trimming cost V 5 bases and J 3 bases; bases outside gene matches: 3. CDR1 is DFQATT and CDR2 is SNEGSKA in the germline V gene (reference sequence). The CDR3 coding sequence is TGCAGTGCTTTAGCGGGAGGTGAAGAGACCCAGTACTTC. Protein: CSALAGGEETQYF.

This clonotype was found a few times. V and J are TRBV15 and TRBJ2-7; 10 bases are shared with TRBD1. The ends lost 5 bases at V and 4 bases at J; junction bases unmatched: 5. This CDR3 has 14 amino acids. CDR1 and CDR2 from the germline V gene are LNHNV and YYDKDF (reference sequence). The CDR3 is CATSGDRGGYEQYF. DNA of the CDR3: TGTGCCACCAGCGGGGACAGGGGCGGGTACGAGCAGTACTTC.

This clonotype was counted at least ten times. The DNA of the CDR3 is TGTGCCAGCAGTTACAACCTGCGTGGACAGGGGGTAGGCTACACCTTC. It yields the protein CASSYNLRGQGVGYTF. V and J are TRBV6-2 or TRBV6-3 and TRBJ1-2; TRBD1 matches at 10 bases. CDR3 size: 16 residues. The V segment lost 2 bases and the J segment 8 bases; nucleotides outside the gene matches: 11. Germline CDR1 MNHEY, CDR2 SVGEGT.

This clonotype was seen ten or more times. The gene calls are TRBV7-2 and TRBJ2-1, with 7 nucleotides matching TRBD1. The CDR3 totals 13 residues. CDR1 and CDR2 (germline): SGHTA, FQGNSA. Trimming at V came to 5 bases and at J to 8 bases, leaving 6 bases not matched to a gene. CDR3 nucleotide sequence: TGTGCCAGCAGCGAAAGCAGGGGGTATGAGCAGTTCTTC. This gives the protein CASSESRGYEQFF.

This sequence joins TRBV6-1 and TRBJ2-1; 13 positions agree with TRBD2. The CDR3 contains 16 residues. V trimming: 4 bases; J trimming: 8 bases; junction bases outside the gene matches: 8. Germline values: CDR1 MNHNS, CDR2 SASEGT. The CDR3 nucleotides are TGTGCCAGCAGTGCTCTACTAGCGGGAGGGATAGATGAGCAGTTCTTC. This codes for CASSALLAGGIDEQFF.

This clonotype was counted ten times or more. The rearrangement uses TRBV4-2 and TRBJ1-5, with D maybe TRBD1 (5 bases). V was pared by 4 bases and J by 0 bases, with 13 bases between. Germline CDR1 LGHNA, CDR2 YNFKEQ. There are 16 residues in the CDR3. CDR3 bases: TGTGCCAGCAGCCCTACAGGAGCTGTTAGCAATCAGCCCCAGCATTTT. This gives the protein CASSPTGAVSNQPQHF.

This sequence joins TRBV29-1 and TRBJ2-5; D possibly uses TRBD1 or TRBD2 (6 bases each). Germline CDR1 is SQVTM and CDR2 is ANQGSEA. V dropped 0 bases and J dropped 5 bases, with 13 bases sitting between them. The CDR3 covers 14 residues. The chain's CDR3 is CSVEDRRRGETQYF. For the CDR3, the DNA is TGCAGCGTTGAAGACCGGAGGAGGGGGGAGACCCAGTACTTC.

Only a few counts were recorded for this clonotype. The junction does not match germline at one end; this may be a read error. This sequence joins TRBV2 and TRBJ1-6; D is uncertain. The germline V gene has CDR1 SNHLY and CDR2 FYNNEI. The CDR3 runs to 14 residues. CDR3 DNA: TGTGCCAGCAGCGAAGGACTGACAAATTCACCCCTCCACTTT. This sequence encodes CASSEGLTNSPLHF.

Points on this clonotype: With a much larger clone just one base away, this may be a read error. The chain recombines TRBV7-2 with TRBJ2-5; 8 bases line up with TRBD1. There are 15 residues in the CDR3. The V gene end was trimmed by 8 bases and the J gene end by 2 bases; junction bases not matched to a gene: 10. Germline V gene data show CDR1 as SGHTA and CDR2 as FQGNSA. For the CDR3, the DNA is TGTGCCAGCCCACCACGGACAGGGTCGCAAGAGACCCAGTACTTC. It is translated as CASPPRTGSQETQYF.

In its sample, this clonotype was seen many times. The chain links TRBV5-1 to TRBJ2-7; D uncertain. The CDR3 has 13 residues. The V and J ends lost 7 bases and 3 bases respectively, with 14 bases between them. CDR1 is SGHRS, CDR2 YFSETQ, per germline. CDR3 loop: CASAFTSGYEQYF. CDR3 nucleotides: TGCGCCAGCGCTTTCACTTCCGGCTACGAGCAGTACTTC. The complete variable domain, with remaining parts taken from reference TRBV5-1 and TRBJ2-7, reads KAGVTQTPRYLIKTRGQQVTLSCSPISGHRSVSWYQQTPGQGLQFLFEYFSETQRNKGNFPGRFSGRQFSNSRSEMNVSTLELGDSALYLCASAFTSGYEQYFGPGTRLTVT.